This paragraph reports one T cell receptor beta chain. What this receptor recognizes is not known. Base-call qualities are not available, and no considerably larger clone is one nucleotide away. The cohort comprised 710 or so healthy bone marrow donors. All cohort members were sampled while nominally healthy, although unrecorded immune exposures were likely present. The donor was CMV seropositive and belonged to the group of 250 to 350 seropositive cohort members. A peripheral blood sample was collected from each donor, and TCR beta sequencing was performed on peripheral blood mononuclear cells. Genomic DNA extraction from the blood cell samples was performed with the Qiagen DNeasy Blood Extraction Kit. The data are from a study of cytomegalovirus exposure and HLA in healthy donors (dated by TCRdb to about 2017). Looking at the study overall: In an earlier analysis of under 600 of the donors, 276 Gb of sequence data and 117 million unique TCR beta sequences from about 179 million T cells were reported. Of the roughly 410 genotyped donors, 70% to 90% were placed in the genetic ancestry cluster associated with self-reported Caucasian donors. In a later genetic analysis, genome-wide SNP genotypes for about three fifths of the roughly 670 donors were used, and that subset was treated as a discovery cohort. Donor age, sex, ethnicity and CMV serostatus were collected together with the repertoire data. Besides the first cohort of 550 to 750 subjects, a separate validation cohort made up of 120 or so different subjects was used. A later analysis re-examined previously published TCR beta repertoires from just over 650 donors and added high-resolution HLA genotyping to investigate patterns of TCR occurrence. All discovery cohort repertoires had been generated using a single sequencing platform. The number of typed donors differed by locus: 629-630 for A, B, C, DRB1 and DQB1; 500 to 550 for DQA1; 606 for DPA1; and some 470 for DPB1. The study combined high-throughput TCR immunosequencing, statistical association of individual TCRs with disease status, and machine learning to predict cytomegalovirus infection status. The study aimed to test whether signatures of past pathogen exposure could be identified by cataloging public T cell receptors. Both class I and class II loci were covered by HLA typing, at four-digit resolution. To decide whether each TCR beta V gene segment behaved as functional or pseudogenic, an earlier analysis of some 600 of the donors relied on high-throughput TCR beta sequencing. Because of strong linkage in the cohort, four to six DR-DQ haplotypes were treated as single units for association and clustering. The later analysis used no new phenotypic data to find candidate immune exposures, relying instead on TCR beta sequences and their occurrence across donors. An early release covering more than 500 HLA-typed donors comprised 250 to 350 gigabases of sequencing data and 85 million or so unique TCR sequences. Among some 410 genotyped donors of the cohort, an average of roughly 230,000 unique TCR beta nucleotide sequences was sequenced per donor, of which about 18% were non-productive. The T cell repertoires of 666 subjects were profiled by immunosequencing and related to cytomegalovirus serostatus. Summary of the overall study and its limitations: Three of the identified cytomegalovirus-associated TCR beta chains were confirmed in vitro to be specific for cytomegalovirus antigens. Linkage disequilibrium might explain the correlated functional status among segregating V segments, but an unknown experimental factor could not be excluded. Because counts were too low, roughly 17 rarely observed V segments, including chromosome 9 orphons, were left out of the earlier analysis of 500 to 650 of the donors. A further reported finding was that TCR beta sequences accurately predicted the HLA-A and HLA-B alleles for most subjects in the first cohort. In a later analysis, most CMV-associated TCR beta chains were found to appear HLA-restricted, with HLA associations seemingly driven largely by CMV exposure. Strong co-occurrence of HLA alleles, especially DR and DQ, made assigning TCR associations to individual alleles difficult. Compared with equally common non-associated chains, HLA-associated TCR beta chains in a later analysis were more clonally expanded and had lower generation probabilities. The cohort was sequenced for TCR beta chains only, and without alpha or paired-chain data the features that could be detected were limited. The presence/absence analyses assumed that sequencing depth was roughly uniform across donors, and that assumption may not be true. A later genetic analysis reported fewer N-insertions in productive TCRs among donors in an Asian-associated ancestry cluster than the roughly 670-donor mean. Specific HLA alleles were associated with roughly 16,000 TCR beta sequences at a false discovery rate of 0.05 in a later analysis. According to a later analysis, parvovirus B19, influenza, CMV and Epstein-Barr virus appeared linked to several top co-occurrence clusters. In an earlier analysis of approximately 590 of the donors, most TCR beta V segments appeared in productive rearrangements about 87% or about 30% of the time, broadly matching IMGT annotations. For the cohort, immune exposure information was limited to CMV serostatus. A total of about 180 TCR beta chains were listed by the study as associated with cytomegalovirus. Because HLA typing was missing for some donors at each locus, association tests included only the typed subset. While some public TCRs were present in many individuals, most TCR sequences turned up only very rarely across donors. The classifier was reported to diagnose cytomegalovirus status with high specificity and sensitivity in both the original and validation cohorts. The authors suggested that the approach could potentially be generalized to other disease states and immunological phenotypes. A cluster of highly shared sequence variants was judged likely to represent a technical artifact of the sequencing pipeline. A later genetic analysis associated a missense DCLRE1C variant with V-gene and J-gene trimming of TCR beta chains, and an independent cohort replicated the association. A later analysis found that TCR association rates varied across HLA loci, with DRB1 alleles showing the most associated TCRs and HLA-C alleles the fewest.

The library was built by means of the immunoSEQ multiplex PCR assay. A mixture of 60 forward primers for TCR Vbeta segments and 13 reverse primers for TCR Jbeta segments was used in the multiplex PCR. Amplification of the CDR3 region of rearranged TCR beta genes was performed with a multiplex PCR assay on genomic DNA. The amplified TCR beta libraries were sequenced on the Illumina HiSeq System as 87-base-pair reads. Per the source publication's procedure: Across the 700 or so repertoires, a later analysis counted around 80 million unique TCR beta chains, roughly 11 million of which were shared by at least two donors. To remove PCR and sequencing errors, raw reads were error-corrected and collapsed into unique sequences using a nearest-neighbor algorithm that merged closely related sequences. To assign V, D and J gene segments, CDR3 sequences were aligned to IMGT reference sequences. For a sequence to be retained, a match of at least six nucleotides was required to both a V gene segment and a J gene segment. A rearrangement was called productive if the CDR3 had no stop codons and remained in frame with V and J, and every other rearrangement was called non-productive. Following IMGT convention, CDR3 was defined as the stretch from the second conserved V-encoded cysteine up to the conserved J-encoded phenylalanine. Sequences without an unambiguous match to a single V gene segment were excluded from the earlier analysis of over 500 of the donors. In an earlier analysis of approximately 550 of the donors, V segments were called functional above 56.7% productive rearrangements and were called segregating when the between-donor standard deviation exceeded 5%. A statistical classification framework was developed to diagnose cytomegalovirus status using the catalog of TCR beta chain sequences. In a later analysis, TCR nucleotide sequences were compared against IMGT/GENE-DB human TR gene sequences so that V and J genes could be assigned. The TCRdist pipeline was used in a later analysis to assign CDR3 sequences and most-parsimonious VDJ recombination scenarios. In a later analysis, every TCR beta chain was defined by the combination of its CDR3 amino acid sequence and its V-gene family, and reads without a unique V-gene family were dropped. A later analysis removed roughly 590 highly shared, low-generation-probability nucleotide sequences to deal with suspected cross-contamination and a sequencing artifact. A later analysis calculated a clonal expansion index for each public chain from normalized within-repertoire ranks of inferred template counts. In a later analysis, generation probabilities were computed using a VDJ recombination model fitted to out-of-frame rearrangements, and the results were checked against IGoR. A later analysis scored TCR-TCR, TCR-HLA and TCR-CMV co-occurrence with hypergeometric tests, applying a repertoire-size bias correction to TCR pairs. A later analysis estimated false discovery rates by permuting HLA or CMV assignments 20 times. A later analysis grouped co-occurring TCRs with DBSCAN, adding TCRdist sequence similarity when clustering within HLA-allele-positive subsets. For co-occurrence clustering, repertoires with fewer than 30,000 or more than 120,000 public chains were excluded, along with four or five repertoires with anomalous nucleotide sharing. TCRdb obtained this table from immuneACCESS and retained in-frame rearrangements with V and J assigned. These tables miss some clones; where compared with another copy, unresolved V genes account for less than half of the shortfall, and the remainder is unexplained. V and J calls and clone size are those listed in that table; D and trimming were worked out from the DNA. The sample data list roughly 130,000 clones, and 74% of these were observed just once. The top ten hold around 6.6% of the sample.

The source of this sequence is a man aged 35 to 55 in good health and CMV-seropositive. Specimen: PBMCs.

The CDR3 here reads CASRQAGVKEEKLFF. The DNA sequence is as follows: TGCGCCAGCAGGCAGGCCGGGGTTAAGGAAGAAAAACTGTTTTTT. This chain joins TRBV4-1 to TRBJ1-4, with the D segment identity uncertain. The CDR1 and CDR2 encoded by the germline V gene are MGHRA and YSYEKL. The CDR3 numbers 15 residues from cysteine through phenylalanine. The CDR3 DNA has 45 bases and is translated from base 1. V lost 6 bases and J lost 8 bases; the stretch between them is 19 bases long.